Following are 21 T cell receptor beta chains from one sample sequenced in a study of identical twins' blood T cells. TCRdb fed the 5' RACE reads into MiXCR, producing one record per CDR3 protein. The table shows 300,000 to 400,000 distinct CDR3 sequences, with about 28% occurring only once. The source material was PBMCs. Receptor source: a woman between 18 and 49 years old in good health.

The chain carries TRBV10-3 and TRBJ1-2; D remains unclear. The V and J ends lost 2 bases and 2 bases respectively, with 9 bases between them. The CDR3 is 14 amino acids. CDR1 ENHRY and CDR2 SYGVKD come from the germline V gene. The DNA of the CDR3 is TGTGCCATCAGTGAGGCGGCGTTAAACTATGGCTACACCTTC. Its protein is CAISEAALNYGYTF.

This clonotype was picked up a small number of times. The V and J genes are TRBV15 and TRBJ2-3; the D gene is possibly TRBD2 (5 bases). The CDR3 has 15 amino acids. CDR1 is LNHNV, CDR2 YYDKDF, per germline (reference sequence). V lost 3 bases, J lost 6 bases, and 16 bases lay in between. The DNA of the CDR3 is TGTGCCACCAGCAGCAACTGGTGGAGAGGGGATACGCAGTATTTT. It specifies CATSSNWWRGDTQYF.

A note on this clonotype: No conserved phenylalanine or tryptophan is present at the end of the CDR3, so a read error is the likely explanation. The chain combines TRBV27 with TRBJ1-6; D uncertain. This CDR3 region has 15 residues. With 4 bases removed from V and 4 bases from J, the gap between germline ends came to 11 bases. In germline, CDR1 is MNHEY, CDR2 SMNVEV (reference sequence). The CDR3 here is CASSSDRAYNSPLHL. DNA for the CDR3: TGTGCCAGCAGTTCCGATCGAGCGTATAATTCACCCCTCCACCTT.

This clonotype was counted at least ten times. In nucleotides, the CDR3 is TGCGCCAGCCGATCCCCAGGGGTCTCTGGAAACACCATATATTTT. Its translation is CASRSPGVSGNTIYF. This sequence joins TRBV5-1 and TRBJ1-3; D possibly corresponds to TRBD1 (6 bases). The CDR3 covers 15 residues. V was clipped by 7 bases and J by 0 bases, with 14 bases between them. Germline CDR1 and CDR2: SGHRS and YFSETQ.

Turning to this clonotype: Compared with germline, one end of the junction differs, possibly owing to a read error. The chain combines TRBV20-1 with TRBJ1-2; D remains ambiguous. The CDR3 covers 13 residues. CDR1 and CDR2 from the germline V gene are DFQATT and SNEGSKA (reference sequence). The CDR3 loop is CSASGQENYGYTF. CDR3 nucleotide sequence: TGCAGTGCTAGCGGGCAGGAAAACTATGGCTACACCTTT.

V gene TRBV20-1 combines with J gene TRBJ1-2, with D unresolved. Per the germline V gene, CDR1 is DFQATT and CDR2 is SNEGSKA (reference sequence). Deletions cut 5 bases from V and 3 bases from J, with 10 bases between. This CDR3 has 12 residues. CDR3 DNA sequence: TGCAGTGCTGGTAAGGCCGACTATGGCTACACCTTC. This sequence encodes CSAGKADYGYTF.

The sample holds many counts of this clonotype. This CDR3 is CASRSDGHQQFF. As DNA, the CDR3 is TGTGCCAGCAGATCTGACGGGCACCAACAGTTCTTC. The chain recombines TRBV12-3 or TRBV12-4 with TRBJ2-1; D is ambiguous. Between the trimmed V and J ends, which lost 6 bases and 13 bases, there was a span of 16 bases. CDR3 length: 12 amino acids.

The genes are TRBV12-3 or TRBV12-4 and TRBJ1-2; 8 nucleotides line up with TRBD1. Losses at the gene ends were 7 bases for V and 0 bases for J; bases not matched to a gene: 4. CDR3 length: 14 amino acids. The CDR3 loop is CASNPGQANYGYTF. The CDR3 coding sequence is TGTGCCAGCAATCCGGGACAGGCTAACTATGGCTACACCTTC.

The CDR3 DNA reads as TGTGCCAGCAGCCGACTATCGAGACAGGGCACGAACACTGAAGCTTTCTTT. Translating gives CASSRLSRQGTNTEAFF. The genes are TRBV7-2 and TRBJ1-1, with 7 bases matching TRBD1. This CDR3 is 17 amino acids long. Germline V gives CDR1 SGHTA, CDR2 FQGNSA. V dropped 5 bases and J dropped 1; count of bases not matched to a gene: 13.

In its sample, this clonotype was seen many times. This sequence joins TRBV20-1 and TRBJ2-1; 9 nucleotides align to TRBD1. Germline V gives CDR1 DFQATT, CDR2 SNEGSKA (reference sequence). The CDR3 has 18 residues. The V and J ends lost 6 bases and 2 bases, in that order; junction bases with no gene match: 17. The CDR3 protein is CSAPHLFRTGEAYNEQFF. CDR3 sequence (DNA): TGCAGTGCCCCCCATCTTTTTAGGACAGGGGAAGCCTACAATGAGCAGTTCTTC.

This clonotype was seen repeatedly, ten times or more. The rearrangement links TRBV3-1 to TRBJ2-3; the D gene could be TRBD1 or TRBD2 (6 bases each). This CDR3 has 19 residues. The V end lost 1 base, the J end lost 3 bases, and 23 bases lay between the germline ends. The germline CDR1 and CDR2 sequences are LGHDT and YNNKEL (reference sequence). The DNA for the CDR3 is TGTGCCAGCAGCCAAGGAGAGTCAACCAGACAGGAGGGAACAGATACGCAGTATTTT. Translation: CASSQGESTRQEGTDTQYF.

This clonotype has a handful of counts. V and J are TRBV14 and TRBJ2-7, with D perhaps TRBD1 (5 bases). Germline-derived CDR1 and CDR2 are SGHDN and FVKESK. This CDR3 has 13 amino acids. Trimming removed 7 bases at V and 9 bases at J, with 19 bases between. The CDR3: CASNQGRFEAQYF. CDR3 nucleotides: TGTGCCAGCAACCAGGGTCGCTTTGAGGCGCAGTACTTC.

The chain combines TRBV5-1 with TRBJ1-2; D remains unclear. Germline CDR1 reads SGHRS; CDR2 reads YFSETQ. CDR3 size: 12 residues. The V end was cut by 5 bases, the J end by 3 bases, with 8 bases between. CDR3 sequence (DNA): TGCGCCAGCAGTCCCCTAGACTATGGCTACACCTTC. Amino acids: CASSPLDYGYTF.

To note about this clonotype: A much bigger clone sits one base away, suggesting this may be a read error. The CDR3 does not end in the conserved phenylalanine or tryptophan, so this is likely a read error. The chain recombines TRBV20-1 with TRBJ1-1; possibly TRBD1 for D (5 bases). Per germline, CDR1 DFQATT and CDR2 SNEGSKA (reference sequence). V shed 5 bases and J shed 5 bases, with 9 bases lying between them. The CDR3 extends over 11 amino acids. CDR3 bases: TGCAGTGCTCTTAGACAGACTGAAGCTTTCTCT. It specifies CSALRQTEAFS.

This clonotype has only a few counts. This rearrangement joins TRBV27 to TRBJ1-2, with D uncertain. Germline lookup yields CDR1 MNHEY and CDR2 SMNVEV (reference sequence). CDR3 length: 14 residues. V shed 4 bases and J shed 5 bases, with 14 bases lying between them. The CDR3 loop is CASSSTSSAYGYTF. For the CDR3, the DNA is TGTGCCAGCAGTTCTACCTCCAGCGCGTATGGCTACACCTTC.

This clonotype was detected a few times. One end of the junction fails to match germline, which may point to a read error. This chain's CDR3 is CDSSYSIWPIRGQETQYF. The CDR3 DNA is TGTGACAGCAGTTACTCGATTTGGCCTATAAGGGGTCAAGAGACCCAGTACTTC. The rearrangement links TRBV6-5 to TRBJ2-5; maybe TRBD1 (5 bases). The CDR3 consists of 18 residues. Germline lookup yields CDR1 MNHEY and CDR2 SVGAGI.

This clonotype was observed at least ten times. The rearrangement links TRBV12-3 or TRBV12-4 to TRBJ1-1, with a weak D call TRBD1 (6 bases). The CDR3 loop spans 14 amino acids. V was pared by 1 base and J by 4 bases, with 10 bases between. The CDR3 DNA is TGTGCCAGCAGTTTAGGGGGGCAGGGCACTGAAGCTTTCTTT. Translating gives CASSLGGQGTEAFF.

This clonotype occurred a few times. The chain employs TRBV29-1 and TRBJ2-1; D may be TRBD2 (6 bases). CDR3 length: 13 residues. V lost 4 bases, J lost 2 bases, and 9 bases lay in between. Per the germline V gene, CDR1 is SQVTM and CDR2 is ANQGSEA. CDR3 sequence reads: CSVAGGTYNEQFF. The CDR3, as DNA: TGCAGCGTTGCGGGCGGGACCTACAATGAGCAGTTCTTC.

This clonotype was recorded a few times. The chain couples TRBV10-3 to TRBJ1-3; the D gene is possibly TRBD1 (5 bases). The CDR3 extends over 13 amino acids. V was shortened by 8 bases and J by 9 bases, with 17 bases between the two germline ends. From germline, CDR1 is ENHRY and CDR2 SYGVKD. The CDR3 coding sequence is TGTGCCATCTCTCGACTCCAGGGTTCCACCATATATTTT. Translation gives CAISRLQGSTIYF.

The table lists this clonotype with a few counts. This chain connects TRBV20-1 to TRBJ2-2; D gene uncertain. V lost 5 bases and J 5 bases, leaving 9 bases between the germline ends. CDR1 and CDR2 (germline): DFQATT, SNEGSKA (reference sequence). The CDR3 is 12 amino acids. CDR3 protein: CSAGSRTGELFF. In DNA, the CDR3 is TGCAGTGCTGGTTCGAGGACCGGGGAGCTGTTTTTT.

This clonotype has more than one count but fewer than ten. The chain employs TRBV9 and TRBJ1-3; D ambiguous. CDR3 length: 14 amino acids. The germline gives CDR1 SGDLS, CDR2 YYNGEE. The V end was cut by 1 base, the J end by 4 bases, with 9 bases between. In DNA, the CDR3 is TGTGCCAGCAGCGTAACATGGGAAGGAAACACCATATATTTT. Protein product: CASSVTWEGNTIYF.